Included here is one TCR beta chain sequence, with context. Peripheral blood and lesional scalp punch biopsies were taken from alopecia areata patients. The data derive from a study of CD8+ T cells in alopecia areata. RNA extraction and reverse transcription yielded cDNA as sequencing template. Libraries were prepared by immunoSEQ multiplex PCR; TCRdb keeps only in-frame clonotypes and omits some of them. The sample has approximately 130,000 clones, about 51% seen once. This TCR was recovered from a human donor with alopecia areata. The source material was NKG2D-low CD8+ T cells sorted from blood.

CDR3 DNA sequence: TGCAGCGTTGACTACGGATACCAGGAGCAGTACTTC. Protein: CSVDYGYQEQYF. The chain carries TRBV29-1 and TRBJ2-7; D is undetermined. CDR1 and CDR2 (germline): SQVTM, ANQGSEA. With 3 bases removed from V and 7 bases from J, the gap between germline ends came to 13 bases. This CDR3 spans 12 amino acids.